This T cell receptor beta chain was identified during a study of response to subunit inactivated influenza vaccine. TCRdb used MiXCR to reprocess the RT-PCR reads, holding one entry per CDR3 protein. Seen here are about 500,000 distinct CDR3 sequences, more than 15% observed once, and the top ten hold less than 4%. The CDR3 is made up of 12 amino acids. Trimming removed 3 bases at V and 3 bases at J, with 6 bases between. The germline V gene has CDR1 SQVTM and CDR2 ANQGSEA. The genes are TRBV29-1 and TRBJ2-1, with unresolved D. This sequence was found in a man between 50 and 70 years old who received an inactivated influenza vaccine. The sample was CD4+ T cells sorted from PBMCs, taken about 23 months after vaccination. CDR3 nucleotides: TGCAGCGTTGATGCCGACTACAATGAGCAGTTCTTC. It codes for CSVDADYNEQFF.